The 8 T cell receptor beta chains below all came from one sample that was sequenced in a study of identical twins. TCRdb re-analysed the 5' RACE reads in MiXCR, keeping a single row per CDR3 protein. The table includes 600,000 to 700,000 distinct CDR3 sequences, 20% to 25% detected once. These records were also assigned to another study, of T cells expressing NK-cell markers.

The material sequenced was PBMCs. These receptors all come from a woman between 18 and 29 years old in good health.

This rearrangement joins TRBV12-3 or TRBV12-4 to TRBJ2-3; D might be TRBD1 (6 bases). V was trimmed by 6 bases and J by 3 bases, leaving 13 bases between them. The CDR3 has 14 residues. The CDR3 coding sequence is TGTGCCAGCAGAACAGGGATGAGGACAGATACGCAGTATTTT. Protein: CASRTGMRTDTQYF.

This rearrangement joins TRBV7-7 to TRBJ2-1; D might be TRBD1 (6 bases). CDR1 is SSHAT, CDR2 FNYEAQ, per germline (reference sequence). CDR3 size: 16 residues. The germline V and J ends were trimmed by 5 bases and 5 bases, with 19 bases remaining between them. In nucleotides, the CDR3 is TGTGCCAGCAGCCCAAGCCCAGGGGAGTTTCACAATGAGCAGTTCTTC. This codes for CASSPSPGEFHNEQFF.

This rearrangement joins TRBV7-9 to TRBJ2-1; D is perhaps TRBD2 (5 bases). The ends were cut back, 5 bases at V and 3 bases at J, with 14 bases in the middle. The length of the CDR3 is 15 residues. Germline loops: CDR1 SEHNR, CDR2 FQNEAQ (reference sequence). Here the CDR3 reads CASSPAVGDYNEQFF. Written as DNA, the CDR3 is TGTGCCAGCAGCCCCGCGGTCGGGGACTACAATGAGCAGTTCTTC.

The CDR3 protein is CASSRTPGTEAFF. CDR3 bases: TGTGCCAGCAGCCGCACGCCAGGAACTGAAGCTTTCTTT. The rearrangement joins TRBV5-5 to TRBJ1-1, with D unresolved. The germline V and J ends were trimmed by 4 bases and 5 bases, with 12 bases remaining between them. The V gene's germline CDR1 is SGHKS and CDR2 YYEKEE (reference sequence). There are 13 residues in the CDR3.

J is TRBJ2-3 and V is TRBV7-6; D is possibly TRBD2 (6 bases). The CDR3 extends over 15 amino acids. V dropped 3 bases and J dropped 0 bases, with 10 bases sitting between them. Germline CDR1 reads SGHVS; CDR2 reads FNYEAQ. The chain's CDR3 is CASSFGSYSTDTQYF. Written as DNA, the CDR3 is TGTGCCAGCAGCTTCGGGAGCTATAGCACAGATACGCAGTATTTT.

This clonotype is medium-sized (0.01 to 0.1%) by share. The chain recombines TRBV5-1 with TRBJ2-3; 7 bases fit TRBD2. J gave up 5 bases and V 2 bases, and 11 bases lay outside the gene matches. The CDR3 consists of 16 residues. Looked up from germline, CDR1 is SGHRS and CDR2 is YFSETQ. The CDR3 spells CASSFFRLAGKDTQYF. The CDR3 nucleotides read TGCGCCAGCAGCTTCTTCCGACTAGCCGGGAAAGATACGCAGTATTTT.

This clonotype was counted a few times. The chain couples TRBV5-1 to TRBJ2-6; tentative D call: TRBD2 (5 bases). The V end was cut by 4 bases, the J end by 1 base, with 9 bases between. CDR1 and CDR2 (germline): SGHRS, YFSETQ. This CDR3 is built from 15 residues. Here the CDR3 DNA reads TGCGCCAGCAGCGCCACGGGATCTGGGGCCAACGTCCTGACTTTC. It codes for CASSATGSGANVLTF.

V usage is TRBV7-9 and J usage is TRBJ2-6; either TRBD1 or TRBD2 may fit D (5 bases each). This CDR3 is built from 17 residues. CDR1 is SEHNR and CDR2 is FQNEAQ in the germline V gene (reference sequence). V was clipped by 3 bases and J by 0 bases, with 12 bases between them. The CDR3 sequence is CASSLGDGGSGANVLTF. In DNA form, the CDR3 reads TGTGCCAGCAGCTTGGGGGACGGAGGCTCTGGGGCCAACGTCCTGACTTTC.